This TCR beta chain was obtained from a study of shared clonotypes between healthy human individuals. With 4 bases removed from V and 5 bases from J, the gap between germline ends came to 16 bases. In germline, CDR1 is SGHKS, CDR2 YYEKEE (reference sequence). The CDR3 sequence is 15 residues long. This table comes from immunoSEQ multiplex PCR, and its TCRdb copy is limited to in-frame clones, with some not included. The table includes approximately 440,000 clones, roughly three quarters detected once. The receptor's source is a woman aged 40 to 55 in good health. Some clones in this sample may be carry-over from other donors' samples. This chain links TRBV5-5 with TRBJ2-1, with D possibly matching TRBD1 (5 bases). Sequencing was carried out using PBMCs. This CDR3 reads CASSLAGLPNNEQFF. DNA of the CDR3: TGTGCCAGCAGCCTGGCAGGGCTACCGAACAATGAGCAGTTCTTC.